This TCR beta chain emerged from a study of cytomegalovirus exposure and HLA in healthy donors. Study-level points and caveats: Later on, an analysis found that several of the most significant clusters appeared to be linked to common viral pathogens, which included parvovirus B19. Later analysis placed DRB1 highest and HLA-C lowest in TCR association rates, which differed by HLA locus. Segments of the TCR beta V type were, in most cases, productive about 90% or about 30% of the time in an earlier analysis.

The PCR contained 60 Vbeta and 13 Jbeta primers. Repertoires were generated with immunoSEQ multiplex PCR, while TCRdb's copy carries only in-frame clones and drops some. The data show about 140,000 clones, roughly 71% seen once. This CDR3 contains 14 residues. V was shortened by 5 bases and J by 1 base, with 10 bases between the two germline ends. Germline V lookup: CDR1 PRHDT, CDR2 FYEKMQ (reference sequence). A remark on this clone: Its antigen is undetermined.

V is TRBV13 and J is TRBJ2-3, with D possibly TRBD1 on 6 matching bases. The TCR originated in a man younger than 45 in good health and CMV-seronegative. The sample taken for sequencing was PBMCs. The chain's CDR3 is CASSTRQGTDTQYF. DNA for the CDR3: TGTGCCAGCAGCACCCGACAGGGCACAGATACGCAGTATTTT. The entire variable domain, with the rest obtained from reference TRBV13 and TRBJ2-3, is as follows: AAGVIQSPRHLIKEKRETATLKCYPIPRHDTVYWYQQGPGQDPQFLISFYEKMQSDKGSIPDRFSAQQFSDYHSELNMSSLELGDSALYFCASSTRQGTDTQYFGPGTRLTVL.